This T cell receptor (beta chain) was retrieved from a study of control samples from healthy donors and cancer patients (dated by TCRdb to the early 2020s). About this clone itself: Its antigen is currently not known. No base quality values were provided; no much bigger clone lies one nucleotide off.

The cysteine opens and the phenylalanine closes a CDR3 of 15 amino acids. The retained sequence is limited to the CDR3, 45 bases, with the frame set at the first base. Here V drops 5 bases and J drops 4 bases, and the junction holds 6 bases not matched to any gene. Per the germline V gene, SGHTA is the CDR1 and FQGNSA is the CDR2. The library was prepared using the immunoSEQ multiplex PCR assay. TCRdb took this table from immuneACCESS and kept in-frame rearrangements with V and J called. Such tables lack part of the clones; where checked against another copy, unresolved V genes explain under half of the gap, and the rest is unexplained. The table for this sample lists roughly 84,000 clones; approximately 89% of them were counted only once. The leading ten clones occupy 6.5% to 8.5% of the sample.

This clonotype was obtained from a man aged 45-65 years in good health. The rearranged chain carries TRBV7-2 and TRBJ1-3; 9 bases in between match TRBD1. The sequenced material came from blood. CDR3 reads: CASSPQGARGNTIYF. The sequenced DNA is TGTGCCAGCAGCCCACAGGGGGCGCGAGGAAACACCATATATTTT.